This record looks at one T cell receptor (beta chain) sequence and its context. This specimen belongs to a study of T cell responses to AZD1222 COVID-19 vaccine. Sequencing was performed with immunoSEQ multiplex PCR; in TCRdb, only in-frame clones are kept and a portion is missing. The sample contains 120,000 or so clones, over 75% of which appear only once. This CDR3 has 12 amino acids. The germline V gene encodes CDR1 SGHNT and CDR2 YYREEE (reference sequence). Trimming stripped 0 bases from V and 7 bases from J, with 8 bases between. The sequences come from peripheral blood, collected on day 0 of AZD1222 vaccination. The chain links TRBV5-4 to TRBJ2-7; D gene unclear. The receptor's source is an adult in good health. The CDR3 DNA is TGTGCCAGCAGCTTGGACAGAGCTGAGCAGTACTTC. The encoded protein is CASSLDRAEQYF.